Described below is a single TCR beta chain sequence and its context. Its specific antigen is unknown. The sample holds no much larger clone one base away, and base qualities are not on file. The CDR3 spans 20 residues, from the cysteine through the phenylalanine. The CDR3 DNA has 60 bases and is translated from base 1. CDR1 and CDR2, per the germline V gene (reference sequence), are LNHNV and YYDKDF. Here V drops 3 bases and J drops 3 bases, and the junction holds 16 bases not matched to any gene. This sample stems from a study of blood T cell dynamics during melanoma immunotherapy (dated by TCRdb to 2018 to 2021). With respect to the entire study: The patients had metastatic melanoma and were given first-line pembrolizumab or nivolumab plus ipilimumab as standard of care in the United Kingdom. A training cohort was formed from consecutive patients, and a further independent group of patients from the same centre was pooled into an external validation set. Peripheral T cell receptor repertoires of metastatic melanoma patients were profiled before and after one cycle of checkpoint inhibitor therapy to find early correlates of response.

Results and caveats for the whole study, not just this receptor: The study could not determine whether the T cell clones driving repertoire changes were melanoma-specific or reflected general immune activation. Among sorted CD8+ subsets, TIE cells showed the highest similarity to cfDNA CDR3 sequences and the highest clonality, suggesting active turnover with convergence on dominant clones. The relatively small sample size was acknowledged as potentially limiting generalization of the results.

The time point label here, explained by the study, means: pre-treatment baseline. Blood samples were taken before treatment (T0) and at week 3 (W3), following the first cycle of checkpoint blockade. Except for a couple of patients with rapid clinical progression, response was assessed 12 weeks after the first infusion by RECIST 1.1; disease control meant complete response, partial response or stable disease. Patients were excluded for prior systemic cancer treatment, concomitant immunosuppressant therapy or synchronous other active malignancies. In six patients, three with progression and three with disease control, sorted CD8+ memory and naive T cell subsets were sequenced at T0 and W3. PBMC were isolated from blood with Lymphoprep and SepMate tubes, followed by red cell lysis. QIAamp DNA Blood Mini kits were used to extract DNA from PBMC and sorted T cell subsets. CD8+ T cell subsets were sorted live on a FACSAria III cytometer and then frozen prior to DNA extraction. Fresh PBMC intended for flow cytometry were kept at 4 degrees C in PBS containing roughly 2% fetal bovine serum and were analyzed within 25 hours.

The entire DNA extracted from each sorted CD8+ T cell subset was loaded into the assay. TCR beta CDR3 sequences were amplified from genomic DNA using the immunoSEQ TCRb Assay kit according to manufacturer instructions. The KAPA Library Quantification Kit for Illumina platforms was used to quantify the pooled libraries by qPCR. Pooled libraries were clustered at 0.6-1.1 pM and sequenced on an Illumina NextSeq 500. The paper's processing steps were these. TCR data were analyzed using immunoSEQ ANALYZER and the R LymphoSeq package. A rearrangement efficiency score was calculated as productive divided by the sum of productive and non-productive CDR3 sequences. Clonality was measured with the Gini coefficient and diversity with the Renyi index at alpha=1, compared pairwise between timepoints within each patient. In LymphoSeq, clonal relatedness was computed with an edit distance of 3 and repertoire similarity was computed with the Bhattacharyya coefficient. To classify response, a linear discriminant analysis based on week-3 changes in clonality and diversity was built using the R MASS and caret packages. The clones in this table, taken by TCRdb from immuneACCESS, are in-frame only. Not every clone is retained; where verified, under half of the shortfall comes from an unresolved V gene, and the cause of the rest is unknown. The V and J calls and clone size come from that table; D and trimming were worked out from the DNA. Across this sample there are about 13,000 clones, with about 91% seen only once. The top ten clones comprise approximately 0.2% of the sample.

The sequence was collected from a human donor with melanoma. This receptor chain uses TRBV15 and TRBJ2-3; TRBD2 agrees with 12 junctional bases. The sequencing here drew on effector memory CD8+ T cells from blood, taken from a patient treated with checkpoint blockade. The nucleotides read TGTGCCACCAGCAGCCCCCAAAGCGGGTTTCTAGCGGGAGGGACAGATACGCAGTATTTT. Its translation reads: CATSSPQSGFLAGGTDTQYF.